These 14 T cell receptor beta chains originate from one sample sequenced in a study of beta chain features in type 1 diabetes. The authors reverse transcribed all of the isolated RNA, so sequencing captured expressed TCRB transcripts. Sequenced by immunoSEQ multiplex PCR; TCRdb stores in-frame clones only, minus some. The sample shows about 260,000 clones, around 68% of them seen only once. Sequencing was carried out using naive CD4+ T cells from blood. These receptors all stem from a man aged 30 to 39 in good health.

The chain has TRBV25-1 and TRBJ1-5, with TRBD1 matching 10 bases. Per the germline V gene, CDR1 is MGHDK and CDR2 is SYGVNS. Trimming removed 2 bases from V and 4 bases from J; junction bases left unmatched: 2. This CDR3 region has 15 residues. CDR3 region: CASSEGTGVNQPQHF. CDR3 bases: TGTGCCAGCAGTGAAGGGACAGGGGTGAATCAGCCCCAGCATTTT.

This clone has more than one count but fewer than ten. This chain's CDR3 is CATSRDLRETQYF. The CDR3 DNA reads TGTGCCACCAGCAGAGATTTAAGGGAGACCCAGTACTTC. The V and J genes are TRBV15 and TRBJ2-5; D unresolved. Per the germline V gene, CDR1 is LNHNV and CDR2 is YYDKDF (reference sequence). The CDR3 runs to 13 residues. V lost 0 bases and J 5 bases, leaving 7 bases between the germline ends.

The V and J genes are TRBV7-9 and TRBJ2-5, with D uncertain. The germline V and J ends were trimmed by 0 bases and 5 bases, with 13 bases remaining between them. CDR3 length: 15 residues. Germline V gene lookup returns CDR1 SEHNR and CDR2 FQNEAQ (reference sequence). This CDR3 reads CASSLAELGWETQYF. The CDR3 bases are TGTGCCAGCAGCTTAGCGGAGCTGGGGTGGGAGACCCAGTACTTC.

The gene calls are TRBV18 and TRBJ1-1; the D is unclear. CDR3 length: 14 residues. Trimming left V 0 bases short and J 5 bases short, with 10 bases between. CDR1 and CDR2 (germline): KGHSH, LQKENI. The DNA for the CDR3 is TGTGCCAGCTCACCACCAGCAAGGGAAACTGAAGCTTTCTTT. As protein: CASSPPARETEAFF.

The CDR3, as DNA: TGTGCCTGGAGTCCATCCTGGACTATCCGACTCTACGAGCAGTACTTC. It translates to CAWSPSWTIRLYEQYF. The gene calls are TRBV30 and TRBJ2-7; a possible D gene is TRBD2 (6 bases). This CDR3 comprises 16 residues. V was trimmed by 2 bases and J by 3 bases, leaving 20 bases between them. The germline V gene has CDR1 GTSNPN and CDR2 SVGIG (reference sequence).

This clone was observed a handful of times. This chain connects TRBV30 to TRBJ2-7; weak D call: TRBD2 (6 bases). CDR3 length: 13 amino acids. V was clipped by 4 bases and J by 1 base, with 11 bases between them. CDR1 is GTSNPN and CDR2 is SVGIG in the germline V gene (reference sequence). The CDR3 nucleotides read TGTGCCTGGACCGGGAGCCCGTCCTACGAGCAGTACTTC. Its translation is CAWTGSPSYEQYF.

This sequence joins TRBV7-9 and TRBJ2-1; D remains ambiguous. With 2 bases removed from V and 0 bases from J, the gap between germline ends came to 2 bases. The CDR3 has 13 residues. The germline gives CDR1 SEHNR, CDR2 FQNEAQ (reference sequence). CDR3 sequence (DNA): TGTGCCAGCAGCTTATTCTCCTACAATGAGCAGTTCTTC. As protein: CASSLFSYNEQFF.

This chain joins TRBV30 and TRBJ2-3; 14 nucleotides agree with TRBD2. The germline gives CDR1 GTSNPN, CDR2 SVGIG (reference sequence). The CDR3 loop spans 15 amino acids. Unmatched junction bases numbered 5, after V lost 4 bases and J lost 5 bases. CDR3 sequence: CAWNPGLAGVDTQYF. CDR3 bases: TGTGCCTGGAACCCGGGACTAGCGGGGGTAGATACGCAGTATTTT.

The J gene is TRBJ1-2, the V gene TRBV30; unclear D gene. The V end lost 2 bases, the J end lost 7 bases, and 8 bases lay between the germline ends. This CDR3 is built from 11 residues. Germline V CDR1 and CDR2: GTSNPN, SVGIG (reference sequence). CDR3 in amino acids: CAWSTSGGYTF. The CDR3 DNA reads TGTGCCTGGAGTACTAGTGGTGGCTACACCTTC.

V gene TRBV25-1 combines with J gene TRBJ2-7; D is unresolved. The CDR3 spans 12 residues. Germline V gene data show CDR1 as MGHDK and CDR2 as SYGVNS. With 5 bases removed from V and 3 bases from J, the gap between germline ends came to 8 bases. The chain's CDR3 is CASSTQIYEQYF. CDR3 nucleotide sequence: TGTGCCAGCAGTACTCAAATCTACGAGCAGTACTTC.

V is TRBV9 and J is TRBJ1-1; tentatively, D is TRBD1 (5 bases). This CDR3 has 14 residues. The germline V gene encodes CDR1 SGDLS and CDR2 YYNGEE. V was pared by 4 bases and J by 4 bases, with 14 bases between. The CDR3 DNA follows: TGTGCCAGCAGCCCCGTTGGGACGTCCACTGAAGCTTTCTTT. It specifies CASSPVGTSTEAFF. Based on the CDR3 plus reference TRBV9 and TRBJ1-1, the full variable domain is DSGVTQTPKHLITATGQRVTLRCSPRSGDLSVYWYQQSLDQGLQFLIQYYNGEERAKGNILERFSAQQFPDLHSELNLSSLELGDSALYFCASSPVGTSTEAFFGQGTRLTVV.

This clone was detected a few times. The genes are TRBV4-3 and TRBJ2-1; 7 bases are a match to TRBD2. CDR1 is LGHNA and CDR2 is YSLEER in the germline V gene. The ends lost 0 bases at V and 4 bases at J; junction bases unmatched: 6. The CDR3 consists of 16 residues. The CDR3 loop is CASSQEASGPYNEQFF. The CDR3, as DNA: TGCGCCAGCAGCCAAGAAGCTAGCGGACCATACAATGAGCAGTTCTTC.

This clone was detected only a few times. At one end the junction does not follow the germline gene, possibly because of a read error. This chain uses TRBV7-2 with TRBJ2-1, with 12 bases identical to TRBD2. The CDR3 runs 15 residues. Germline assignment: CDR1 SGHTA and CDR2 FQGNSA. CDR3 protein: CASSLAGGHYNEQFF. In DNA, the CDR3 is TGTGCCAGCAGCCTAGCGGGAGGGCACTACAATGAGCAGTTCTTC.

The chain carries TRBV11-2 and TRBJ2-1; no reliable D call. The V end was cut by 6 bases, the J end by 1 base, with 13 bases between. Germline V CDR1 and CDR2: SGHAT, FQNNGV. This CDR3 has 15 amino acids. The CDR3 is CASRVMGRSYNEQFF. In DNA form, the CDR3 reads TGTGCCAGCAGAGTTATGGGAAGATCCTACAATGAGCAGTTCTTC.